Presented here are 3 T cell receptor beta chains from one specimen sequenced in a study of blood T cell repertoires in COVID-19. This table comes from immunoSEQ multiplex PCR, and its TCRdb copy is limited to in-frame clones, with some not included. The sample carries under 65,000 clones, approximately 75% recorded once. Sample: peripheral blood. The receptors were sampled from a man aged 60 to 69 with COVID-19, enrolled during active disease.

V usage is TRBV5-1 and J usage is TRBJ1-2; 7 bases are a match to TRBD1. Germline V gene data show CDR1 as SGHRS and CDR2 as YFSETQ. The CDR3 runs to 15 residues. V dropped 6 bases and J dropped 5; count of bases not matched to a gene: 13. CDR3 DNA: TGCGCCAGCACCCCCAATCCAGGGGGTCTTTATGGCTACACCTTC. Its translation: CASTPNPGGLYGYTF.

This clone was detected a few times. The CDR3: CASSIRGLGGELFF. The CDR3 coding sequence is TGTGCCAGCAGCATCAGGGGGCTCGGCGGGGAGCTGTTTTTT. The V and J genes are TRBV9 and TRBJ2-2; 8 bases align to TRBD1. The CDR3 spans 14 residues. V was pared by 4 bases and J by 7 bases, with 6 bases of the junction left unmatched. From germline, CDR1 is SGDLS and CDR2 YYNGEE.

The V gene is TRBV5-1, the J gene TRBJ2-7, with D possibly TRBD2 on 5 matching bases. Germline V gene data show CDR1 as SGHRS and CDR2 as YFSETQ. The CDR3 loop spans 14 amino acids. Trimming left V 7 bases short and J 2 bases short, with 16 bases between. The chain's CDR3 is CASREQHKTYEQYF. CDR3 bases: TGCGCCAGCCGGGAACAGCATAAAACCTACGAGCAGTACTTC.